The 32 T cell receptor beta chains below were found in one sample sequenced in a study of regulatory T cells. Primers: 52 TRBV forward and 13 TRBJ reverse. Sequencing was performed with immunoSEQ multiplex PCR; in TCRdb, only in-frame clones are kept and a portion is missing. The sample comprises tens of thousands of clones, around 90% of which are singletons, and roughly 1.6% rests with the top ten. Their antigen targets remain unknown. Study outcomes and limitations: Hydrophobic residues at CDR3 positions 6 and 7 were enriched in conventional CD4+ T cells of CD3G-deficient patients.

What was sequenced was conventional CD4+ T cells sorted from blood. Receptor source: a person between 18 and 35 years old with CD3G deficiency.

The rearrangement links TRBV7-9 to TRBJ2-3; no clear D. Between the trimmed V and J ends, which lost 2 bases and 3 bases, there was a span of 3 bases. The CDR3 runs 12 residues. Germline lookup yields CDR1 SEHNR and CDR2 FQNEAQ (reference sequence). The CDR3 coding sequence is TGTGCCAGCAGCTTACGAACAGATACGCAGTATTTT. This translates into CASSLRTDTQYF.

The chain carries TRBV30 and TRBJ1-5; maybe TRBD1 (5 bases). The V and J ends lost 3 bases and 7 bases respectively, with 19 bases between them. Germline CDR1 is GTSNPN and CDR2 is SVGIG (reference sequence). The CDR3 has 15 amino acids. CDR3 amino acids: CAWSGRLRRGQPQHF. CDR3 nucleotides: TGTGCCTGGAGCGGCCGCCTTAGGAGGGGCCAGCCCCAGCATTTT.

V usage is TRBV18 and J usage is TRBJ2-2; D is possibly TRBD1 (5 bases). CDR3 length equals 15 residues. The germline gives CDR1 KGHSH, CDR2 LQKENI. Trimming removed 2 bases from V and 6 bases from J, with 13 bases in between. CDR3 amino acids: CASSPTPQGAGELFF. The CDR3 DNA reads TGTGCCAGCTCACCAACACCCCAGGGTGCCGGGGAGCTGTTTTTT.

This chain links TRBV7-6 with TRBJ2-5; D is unresolved. Germline assignment: CDR1 SGHVS and CDR2 FNYEAQ. V was pared by 1 base and J by 2 bases, with 5 bases between. The CDR3 runs to 13 residues. The CDR3 loop reads CASSLGQQETQYF. The CDR3 coding sequence is TGTGCCAGCAGCTTAGGTCAGCAAGAGACCCAGTACTTC.

V and J are TRBV10-1 and TRBJ2-5; D gene uncertain. Trimming cost V 9 bases and J 1 base, with 9 bases left between them. The CDR3 spans 12 residues. Per germline, CDR1 WNHNN and CDR2 SYGVQD (reference sequence). CDR3 coding DNA: TGCGCCAGTTCCGACGGCCAAGAGACCCAGTACTTC. Protein: CASSDGQETQYF.

The chain combines TRBV5-1 with TRBJ2-2; no definite D call. The CDR3 totals 14 residues. CDR1 SGHRS and CDR2 YFSETQ come from the germline V gene. Trimming removed 4 bases from V and 6 bases from J, with 13 bases in between. The CDR3 spells CASSQWNGAGELFF. DNA for the CDR3: TGCGCCAGCAGCCAATGGAATGGTGCCGGGGAGCTGTTTTTT.

The chain joins TRBV7-8 to TRBJ1-1; D not certain. Looked up from germline, CDR1 is SGHVS and CDR2 is FQNEAQ. Trimming took off 1 base at V and 0 bases at J, with 12 bases between the two ends. There are 16 residues in the CDR3. The DNA of the CDR3 is TGTGCCAGCAGCTTAGGGGCCAGGACTATGAACACTGAAGCTTTCTTT. Translating it yields CASSLGARTMNTEAFF.

CDR3 sequence reads: CASSSDSPGTQYF. Written as DNA, the CDR3 is TGCGCCAGCAGTTCGGACAGTCCCGGGACCCAGTACTTC. The chain couples TRBV10-2 to TRBJ2-5; TRBD1 might be the D (6 bases). Germline lookup yields CDR1 WSHSY and CDR2 SAAADI. Trimming took off 5 bases at V and 7 bases at J, with 14 bases between the two ends. This CDR3 region has 13 residues.

The genes are TRBV5-1 and TRBJ2-5, with 11 bases lining up with TRBD2. The CDR3 length is 15 residues. Germline CDR1 reads SGHRS; CDR2 reads YFSETQ. J was trimmed by 1 base and V by 4 bases; bases with no gene match: 3. The CDR3 nucleotides are TGCGCCAGCAGCCGGACTAGCGGGCCCCAAGAGACCCAGTACTTC. Translating gives CASSRTSGPQETQYF.

The V gene is TRBV5-1, the J gene TRBJ1-4, with D unresolved. Deletions cut 5 bases from V and 3 bases from J, with 11 bases between. The CDR3 consists of 14 residues. Per the germline V gene, CDR1 is SGHRS and CDR2 is YFSETQ. CDR3 sequence reads: CASRPPGANEKLFF. The CDR3 bases are TGCGCCAGCAGGCCCCCCGGGGCTAATGAAAAACTGTTTTTT.

The V and J genes are TRBV5-6 and TRBJ1-6; D uncertain. Germline assignment: CDR1 SGHDT and CDR2 YYEEEE. V shed 3 bases and J shed 6 bases, with 13 bases lying between them. The CDR3 is made up of 15 amino acids. CDR3 in DNA: TGTGCCAGCAGCTGGAGAGGGTTGGCTAATTCACCCCTCCACTTT. As protein: CASSWRGLANSPLHF.

This clone was observed once. The chain links TRBV16 to TRBJ2-2, with D uncertain. Trimming shortened V by 0 bases and J by 5 bases, and 1 base separated the two germline ends. The CDR3 totals 12 residues. CDR1 and CDR2 from the germline V gene are KGHSY and FQNENV. The CDR3 sequence: CASSQSTGELFF. The CDR3 nucleotides are TGTGCCAGCAGCCAATCAACCGGGGAGCTGTTTTTT. The whole variable domain, filled in from reference TRBV16 and TRBJ2-2, reads GEEVAQTPKHLVRGEGQKAKLYCAPIKGHSYVFWYQQVLKNEFKFLISFQNENVFDETGMPKERFSAKCLPNSPCSLEIQATKLEDSAVYFCASSQSTGELFFGEGSRLTVL.

This chain joins TRBV18 and TRBJ2-5; no clear D gene. V was trimmed by 6 bases and J by 0 bases, leaving 5 bases between them. Germline V gene sequence: CDR1 KGHSH, CDR2 LQKENI. This CDR3 contains 12 residues. DNA for the CDR3: TGTGCCAGCTCCCCTAACCAAGAGACCCAGTACTTC. The encoded protein is CASSPNQETQYF.

J is TRBJ2-1 and V is TRBV28; 11 bases match TRBD2. CDR3 length: 16 amino acids. V trimming: 6 bases; J trimming: 4 bases; junction bases outside the gene matches: 8. CDR1 and CDR2 from the germline V gene are MDHEN and SYDVKM. CDR3 loop: CASRSLAGGRYNEQFF. The CDR3 DNA is TGTGCCAGCAGATCCCTAGCGGGAGGTCGTTACAATGAGCAGTTCTTC. Using reference TRBV28 and TRBJ2-1 for the parts outside the CDR3, the full variable domain is DVKVTQSSRYLVKRTGEKVFLECVQDMDHENMFWYRQDPGLGLRLIYFSYDVKMKEKGDIPEGYSVSREKKERFSLILESASTNQTSMYLCASRSLAGGRYNEQFFGPGTRLTVL.

The genes are TRBV13 and TRBJ2-7; the match to TRBD2 covers 14 bases. J lost 0 bases, V lost 5 bases, and 6 bases had no gene match. Per germline, CDR1 PRHDT and CDR2 FYEKMQ (reference sequence). CDR3 length: 17 amino acids. The CDR3 region has the DNA TGTGCCAGCAGCCCCGCGGGACTAGCGGGGGCCTCCTACGAGCAGTACTTC. This translates into CASSPAGLAGASYEQYF.

This clone occurred a few times. The chain has TRBV10-3 and TRBJ1-2; 7 nucleotides line up with TRBD1. V gave up 4 bases and J gave up 7 bases; unmatched junction bases: 6. The CDR3 extends over 13 amino acids. Germline assignment: CDR1 ENHRY and CDR2 SYGVKD. The CDR3 protein is CAISAGTAFGYTF. The CDR3 DNA reads TGTGCCATCAGTGCGGGGACAGCCTTTGGCTACACCTTC.

DNA of the CDR3: TGTGCCAGCAGCTTAGATAGTCGTCCGACCTCTGGCACAGATACGCAGTATTTT. This encodes CASSLDSRPTSGTDTQYF. The rearrangement links TRBV11-2 to TRBJ2-3; the D is unclear. This CDR3 is 18 amino acids long. Trimming shortened V by 0 bases and J by 1 base, and 17 bases separated the two germline ends. CDR1 and CDR2 (germline): SGHAT, FQNNGV.

The V gene is TRBV5-1, the J gene TRBJ2-7; D remains ambiguous. From germline, CDR1 is SGHRS and CDR2 YFSETQ. The CDR3 extends over 14 amino acids. Trimming cost V 5 bases and J 1 base, with 13 bases left between them. CDR3 in amino acids: CASRRTVESYEQYF. The CDR3 region has the DNA TGCGCCAGCAGAAGGACGGTCGAATCCTACGAGCAGTACTTC.

The count of this clone is one. The rearrangement links TRBV6-6 to TRBJ1-2, with 9 bases matching TRBD1. Per germline, CDR1 MNHNY and CDR2 SVGAGI (reference sequence). After removal of 4 bases from V and 5 bases from J, the junction contained 8 bases not matched to a gene. The CDR3 sequence is 15 residues long. CDR3 loop: CASSSPMDRGYGYTF. In DNA, the CDR3 is TGTGCCAGCAGTTCCCCCATGGACAGGGGTTATGGCTACACCTTC.

The sample holds one count of this clone. The chain is built from TRBV7-2 and TRBJ1-2; TRBD1 aligns across 8 bases. In germline, CDR1 is SGHTA, CDR2 FQGNSA. This CDR3 spans 14 amino acids. The trim removed 5 bases at V and 6 bases at J, leaving 8 bases unmatched. The CDR3 here is CASSLKGQGHGYTF. CDR3 nucleotides: TGTGCCAGCAGCCTGAAAGGACAGGGCCATGGCTACACCTTC.

The J gene is TRBJ1-4, the V gene TRBV6-6; 7 bases are a match to TRBD1. V dropped 6 bases and J dropped 10; count of bases not matched to a gene: 11. The CDR3 has 14 amino acids. Germline assignment: CDR1 MNHNY and CDR2 SVGAGI (reference sequence). The CDR3 sequence is CASRQDRVIGKLFF. The CDR3 DNA reads as TGTGCCAGCAGACAAGACAGGGTAATCGGAAAACTGTTTTTT.

Here the CDR3 DNA reads TGTGCCAGCAGACAGGGGGCCTCCCTTTACGAGCAGTACGTC. It yields the protein CASRQGASLYEQYV. This chain links TRBV6-6 with TRBJ2-7; the match to TRBD1 covers 9 bases. Germline CDR1 and CDR2: MNHNY and SVGAGI (reference sequence). The CDR3 loop spans 14 amino acids. The V and J ends lost 6 bases and 4 bases, in that order; junction bases with no gene match: 7.

The chain carries TRBV18 and TRBJ1-4; D gene ambiguous. The length of the CDR3 is 13 residues. Germline loops: CDR1 KGHSH, CDR2 LQKENI. V lost 3 bases and J 6 bases, leaving 8 bases between the germline ends. The DNA of the CDR3 is TGTGCCAGCTCACCCCCCGGGGATGAAAAACTGTTTTTT. It specifies CASSPPGDEKLFF.

This clone was seen only a few times. The chain joins TRBV28 to TRBJ2-6; TRBD1 matches 11 bases. The CDR3 is made up of 17 amino acids. Germline lookup yields CDR1 MDHEN and CDR2 SYDVKM. V shed 10 bases, J shed 2 bases, and the junction held 10 bases outside the gene matches. CDR3 sequence reads: CATAGTGGSTGANVLTF. The CDR3 DNA reads as TGTGCCACCGCCGGGACAGGGGGTAGCACTGGGGCCAACGTCCTGACTTTC. The full variable domain, completed using reference TRBV28 and TRBJ2-6, is DVKVTQSSRYLVKRTGEKVFLECVQDMDHENMFWYRQDPGLGLRLIYFSYDVKMKEKGDIPEGYSVSREKKERFSLILESASTNQTSMYLCATAGTGGSTGANVLTFGAGSRLTVL.

The rearrangement joins TRBV11-3 to TRBJ2-7; D ambiguous. The CDR3 extends over 13 amino acids. Germline V gene lookup returns CDR1 SGHNT and CDR2 YENEEA. The V end was cut by 0 bases, the J end by 1 base, with 4 bases between. The CDR3 loop is CASSLDSSYEQYF. The CDR3 bases are TGTGCCAGCAGCTTAGATTCATCCTACGAGCAGTACTTC.

The chain employs TRBV28 and TRBJ1-2, with TRBD1 as a possible D gene (6 bases). CDR1 and CDR2 from the germline V gene are MDHEN and SYDVKM. Trimming left V 5 bases short and J 5 bases short, with 12 bases between. The CDR3 contains 13 residues. DNA for the CDR3: TGTGCCAGCAGTCAGGCGGGGGCGTATGGCTACACCTTC. Protein product: CASSQAGAYGYTF.

The chain has TRBV6-1 and TRBJ2-1, with D uncertain. The CDR3 covers 12 residues. Germline-derived CDR1 and CDR2 are MNHNS and SASEGT. V lost 4 bases to trimming and J lost 9 bases, with 10 bases between them. In DNA, the CDR3 is TGTGCCAGCAGTGTGAGGTACGCTGAGCAGTTCTTC. It encodes CASSVRYAEQFF.

The gene calls are TRBV5-1 and TRBJ1-1; a weak D match, TRBD1 (6 bases). The CDR3 totals 14 residues. CDR1 is SGHRS, CDR2 YFSETQ, per germline. Trimming stripped 2 bases from V and 5 bases from J, with 13 bases between. The CDR3 coding sequence is TGCGCCAGCAGCTTACAGGGTTTAGGGACTGAAGCTTTCTTT. This codes for CASSLQGLGTEAFF. Full variable domain (remainder filled in from reference TRBV5-1 and TRBJ1-1): KAGVTQTPRYLIKTRGQQVTLSCSPISGHRSVSWYQQTPGQGLQFLFEYFSETQRNKGNFPGRFSGRQFSNSRSEMNVSTLELGDSALYLCASSLQGLGTEAFFGQGTRLTVV.

The rearrangement joins TRBV28 to TRBJ2-3; the D gene is possibly TRBD2 (6 bases). CDR1 is MDHEN and CDR2 is SYDVKM in the germline V gene. This CDR3 spans 13 amino acids. V was shortened by 8 bases and J by 2 bases, with 11 bases between the two germline ends. The CDR3 region has the DNA TGTGCCAGCGGTACGGGAGACACAGATACGCAGTATTTT. Residues: CASGTGDTDTQYF.

The CDR3 DNA sequence: TGTGCCAGCAGCTCGACAGGAGTCACAGATACGCAGTATTTT. It translates to CASSSTGVTDTQYF. The J gene is TRBJ2-3, the V gene TRBV28, with a tentative D call TRBD1 (6 bases). CDR3 length: 14 amino acids. V dropped 6 bases and J dropped 2 bases, with 12 bases sitting between them. Germline V gene data show CDR1 as MDHEN and CDR2 as SYDVKM. The variable domain in full, completed from reference TRBV28 and TRBJ2-3, reads DVKVTQSSRYLVKRTGEKVFLECVQDMDHENMFWYRQDPGLGLRLIYFSYDVKMKEKGDIPEGYSVSREKKERFSLILESASTNQTSMYLCASSSTGVTDTQYFGPGTRLTVL.

The chain recombines TRBV10-3 with TRBJ2-5; the D gene is possibly TRBD2 (8 bases). V gave up 10 bases and J gave up 4 bases, with 22 bases separating them. Per germline, CDR1 ENHRY and CDR2 SYGVKD. The CDR3 runs to 15 residues. The DNA of the CDR3 is TGTGCCACCAGCGGGGGACCCAGGGGGAGAGAGACCCAGTACTTC. Translation: CATSGGPRGRETQYF.

CDR3 sequence reads: CASSQVLSGGAQTDTQYF. The CDR3 DNA reads as TGTGCCAGCAGCCAAGTCTTAAGCGGGGGGGCGCAGACAGATACGCAGTATTTT. The chain employs TRBV4-2 and TRBJ2-3, with TRBD2 matching over 10 bases. CDR3 size: 18 residues. Trimming at V came to 1 base and at J to 3 bases, leaving 10 bases not matched to a gene. CDR1 is LGHNA, CDR2 YNFKEQ, per germline.